This T cell receptor beta chain was obtained from a study of Ad26.COV2.S vaccination and SARS-CoV-2 variants. Study at large: In the study, Ad26.COV2.S was injected intramuscularly once, or twice 56 days apart.

Treatment meaning: around 19 received Ad26.COV2.S at low or high dose, single or two shots; roughly five received placebo; per-sample allocation not given. Repertoires come from day 63 after the first vaccine or placebo injection. Immunization relied on an Ad26 vector, which expressed Wuhan-strain SARS-CoV-2 spike. Study-wide results and caveats: Spike-specific TCR breadth was greater in vaccine than placebo recipients. A substantial breadth of spike-specific CD8+ and CD4+ T cell responses after vaccination has been reported.

Only in-frame clones appear in the TCRdb table, and some are missing; sequencing was by immunoSEQ multiplex PCR. Found here are about 350,000 clones, 80% to 90% of them singletons; the top ten hold around 10%. There are a few counts of this clone. Its specificity is not known. This receptor was taken from a person between 18 and 65 years old who received the Ad26.COV2.S COVID-19 vaccine or a placebo. The material sequenced was peripheral blood, taken in a trial of Ad26.COV2.S vaccine versus placebo.

The CDR3 loop is CASSIRYDRYEQYF. The CDR3, as DNA: TGTGCCAGTAGTATCAGATACGACAGATACGAGCAGTACTTC. The chain carries TRBV19 and TRBJ2-7, with D possibly being TRBD1 (5 bases). The CDR3 has 14 residues. Germline CDR1 reads LNHDA; CDR2 reads SQIVND (reference sequence). Trimming cost V 3 bases and J 4 bases, with 13 bases left between them.